This is a list of T cell receptor beta chains from one sample in a study of identical twins. TCRdb re-called the 5' RACE reads with MiXCR, one entry per CDR3 protein. The sample records over 600,000 distinct CDR3 sequences, 20% to 25% being singletons. This sample was shared with a second study, whose subject was T cells expressing NK-cell markers.

Sequenced input: PBMCs. The receptors stem from a woman between 18 and 29 years old in good health. CDR3s include the opening cysteine and the closing phenylalanine or tryptophan. Each record gives: V gene, clone size, J gene, D gene, CDR3 protein, CDR3 DNA. D genes are given only for firm matches. Clone size is shown for a subset of rows, as once, few, many or a class of expanded clone.

TRBV5-1	.	TRBJ2-7	.	CASSSMLVGLGEGEQYF	TGCGCCAGCAGCTCGATGCTCGTTGGGCTTGGAGAGGGCGAGCAGTACTTC
TRBV20-1	few	TRBJ2-3	TRBD1	CSVLQGDLGDTQYF	TGCAGTGTTCTACAGGGGGACTTGGGAGATACGCAGTATTTT
TRBV27	many	TRBJ2-1	TRBD2	CASSSRTSGRSYNEQFF	TGTGCCAGCAGTTCCCGGACTAGCGGGCGTTCCTACAATGAGCAGTTCTTC
TRBV2	.	TRBJ1-2	TRBD1	CASSGTGYGYGYTF	TGTGCCAGCAGCGGGACAGGGTACGGCTATGGCTACACCTTC
TRBV5-1	.	TRBJ2-7	TRBD2	CASSSGLEVYEQYF	TGCGCCAGCAGTTCTGGACTAGAGGTCTACGAGCAGTACTTC
TRBV7-9	few	TRBJ2-7	.	CASSRSGTGYEQYF	TGTGCCAGCAGCCGTTCCGGGACGGGCTACGAGCAGTACTTC
TRBV12-3/TRBV12-4	many	TRBJ2-3	.	CASSLDPPTDTQYF	TGTGCCAGCAGTCTCGACCCACCCACAGATACGCAGTATTTT
TRBV7-9	many	TRBJ1-5	.	CASSLSRGSGPQHF	TGTGCCAGCAGCTTATCGAGGGGTTCGGGGCCCCAGCATTTT
TRBV7-2	.	TRBJ2-1	.	CASSPNPGTNEQFF	TGTGCCAGCAGTCCGAACCCGGGGACCAATGAGCAGTTCTTC
TRBV29-1	few	TRBJ2-7	.	CSVLTGSYEQYF	TGCAGCGTCTTGACAGGATCCTACGAGCAGTACTTC
TRBV6-5	.	TRBJ2-5	TRBD2	CASSSTKGLAGAVGETQYF	TGTGCCAGCAGTTCCACGAAGGGACTAGCGGGGGCGGTGGGAGAGACCCAGTACTTC
TRBV11-2	.	TRBJ1-1	TRBD1	CASSHRGSVNTEAFF	TGTGCCAGCAGCCACAGGGGATCGGTGAACACTGAAGCTTTCTTT
TRBV4-1	.	TRBJ2-1	.	CASSRIGGANNEQFF	TGCGCCAGCAGTCGGATAGGCGGGGCCAACAATGAGCAGTTCTTC
TRBV10-3	.	TRBJ1-2	TRBD1	CAISEGTGSHYGYTF	TGTGCCATCAGTGAGGGGACAGGCTCTCACTATGGCTACACCTTC
TRBV11-3	many	TRBJ2-2	.	CASSLNRATGELFF	TGTGCCAGCAGCTTAAACAGGGCCACCGGGGAGCTGTTTTTT
TRBV27	few	TRBJ2-7	.	CASKETGRWEQYF	TGTGCCAGCAAGGAAACAGGGCGGTGGGAGCAGTACTTC
TRBV5-1	few	TRBJ1-1	TRBD1	CASSIQGHTEAFF	TGCGCCAGCAGCATACAGGGGCACACTGAAGCTTTCTTT
TRBV7-2	.	TRBJ2-5	.	CASSLSGLRETQYF	TGTGCCAGCAGCTTATCGGGCCTTAGGGAGACCCAGTACTTC
TRBV7-9	.	TRBJ2-5	TRBD2	CASSKGLEETQYF	TGTGCCAGCAGCAAGGGACTAGAAGAGACCCAGTACTTC
TRBV5-1	few	TRBJ1-5	.	CASSLGGQASPQHF	TGCGCCAGCAGCTTGGGAGGACAAGCCTCCCCCCAGCATTTT
TRBV29-1	few	TRBJ2-7	TRBD2	CSVIGRAGGPSYEQYF	TGCAGCGTTATCGGACGGGCGGGAGGCCCTTCCTACGAGCAGTACTTC
TRBV5-5	.	TRBJ1-2	TRBD1	CASSGVEGARLTGGYTF	TGTGCCAGCAGCGGGGTGGAGGGGGCAAGACTTACTGGTGGCTACACCTTC
TRBV29-1	few	TRBJ2-5	.	CSVEGYSAGETQYF	TGCAGCGTTGAAGGATACTCCGCAGGGGAGACCCAGTACTTC
TRBV20-1	many	TRBJ2-7	.	CSAPSGSYEQYF	TGCAGTGCCCCATCCGGTTCCTACGAGCAGTACTTC
TRBV4-3	few	TRBJ2-7	.	CASSQRPEDRHYEQYF	TGCGCCAGCAGCCAGAGACCGGAGGACAGACACTACGAGCAGTACTTC
TRBV24-1	.	TRBJ2-1	TRBD2	CATSDPGTSGDEQFF	TGTGCCACCAGTGACCCCGGGACTAGCGGGGATGAGCAGTTCTTC
TRBV14	few	TRBJ2-2	.	CASSQAGPGLITGELFF	TGTGCCAGCAGCCAAGCGGGCCCGGGTTTGATCACCGGGGAGCTGTTTTTT
TRBV6-2/TRBV6-3	few	TRBJ2-3	TRBD2	CASRNLLAGSTDTQYF	TGTGCCAGCAGGAACCTACTAGCGGGTAGCACAGATACGCAGTATTTT
TRBV5-1	.	TRBJ2-3	.	CASSLVMATDTQYF	TGCGCCAGCAGCTTGGTAATGGCCACAGATACGCAGTATTTT
TRBV7-9	many	TRBJ1-4	.	CASSNPGATNEKLFF	TGTGCCAGCAGCAACCCGGGAGCAACTAATGAAAAACTGTTTTTT
TRBV5-1	.	TRBJ2-1	TRBD2	CASGASGTNEQFF	TGCGCCAGCGGGGCTAGCGGGACCAATGAGCAGTTCTTC